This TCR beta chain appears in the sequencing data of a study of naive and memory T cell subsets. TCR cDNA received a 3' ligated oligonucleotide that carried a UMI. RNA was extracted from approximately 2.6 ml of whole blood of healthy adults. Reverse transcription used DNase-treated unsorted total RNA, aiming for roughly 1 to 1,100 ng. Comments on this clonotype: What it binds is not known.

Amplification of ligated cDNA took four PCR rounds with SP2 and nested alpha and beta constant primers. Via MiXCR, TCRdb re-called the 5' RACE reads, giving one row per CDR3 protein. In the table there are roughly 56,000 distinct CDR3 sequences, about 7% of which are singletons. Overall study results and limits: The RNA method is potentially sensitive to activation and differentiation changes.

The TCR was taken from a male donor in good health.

The CDR3 bases are TGTGCCAGCAGCGCGTGCCGGGTCCCCGACACTGAAGCTTTCTTT. Amino acids: CASSACRVPDTEAFF. The chain links TRBV21-1 to TRBJ1-1; the table calls TRBD1, which could not be checked here. TRBV21-1 is a known pseudogene. The CDR3 is 15 amino acids.